This T cell receptor (beta chain) was captured by sequencing in a study of shared clonotypes between healthy human individuals. Across the study: Plates per donor: three CD4 naive, three CD4 memory, two CD8 naive, one CD8 memory.

Using immunoSEQ multiplex PCR, the repertoire was profiled, and TCRdb retains in-frame clones only, with some absent. The sample records some 700,000 clones, 90% being singletons. On this clone: Compared with germline, one end of the junction differs, possibly owing to a read error.

This CDR3 comprises 13 residues. CDR1 and CDR2 from the germline V gene are MNHEY and SMNVEV (reference sequence). Sequenced input: memory CD8+ T cells from PBMCs. Specified subset: CD45RO+ cells pooled with CCR7-negative TemRA cells. The clonotype originates from a man between 18 and 29 years old in good health. Some clones in this sample may be carry-over from other donors' samples. The V gene is TRBV27, the J gene TRBJ2-3; D not certain. The chain's CDR3 is CASSVSYPDTQYF. CDR3 nucleotide sequence: TGTGCCAGCAGTGTATCATATCCAGATACGCAGTATTTT.